The rows below give T cell receptor beta chains drawn from one sample of a study of blood T cell repertoires in COVID-19. Measured with immunoSEQ multiplex PCR; TCRdb has only the in-frame clones, and not every one. The top ten clones hold 2.5% to 3.5% of a sample with roughly 150,000 clones, 75% to 90% of them seen once. The specimen was peripheral blood. The receptor set was obtained from a woman in her fifties or sixties with active COVID-19. Each CDR3 is given with its conserved first and last residue. The order of the fields is clone size, V gene, J gene, D gene, CDR3 protein, CDR3 DNA. The D gene is left open where the match is weak. Clone size is not always given. Where it is, it says once, few, many or a class for expanded clones.

-	TRBV11-2	TRBJ2-7	-	CASSHVFLSREDDEQYF	TGTGCCAGCAGCCACGTATTCTTATCGAGGGAGGACGACGAGCAGTACTTC
once	TRBV21-1	TRBJ2-3	-	CASSKPGQINTDTQYF	TGTGCCAGCAGCAAACCCGGACAGATTAACACAGATACGCAGTATTTT
-	TRBV11-3	TRBJ2-1	-	CASSLRGADEQFF	TGTGCCAGCAGCTTACGGGGGGCCGATGAGCAGTTCTTC
-	TRBV28	TRBJ2-7	-	CASHSRYEQYF	TGTGCCAGCCACAGCAGGTACGAGCAGTACTTC
-	TRBV7-9	TRBJ1-2	TRBD1	CASGWDRGAYGYTF	TGTGCCAGCGGGTGGGACAGGGGAGCATATGGCTACACCTTC
-	TRBV19	TRBJ1-5	-	CASSIGRRSVYSNQPQHF	TGTGCCAGTAGTATAGGCAGGAGGTCGGTTTATAGCAATCAGCCCCAGCATTTT
-	TRBV2	TRBJ2-1	TRBD2	CAGMIAGPQFF	TGTGCCGGGATGATAGCGGGCCCGCAGTTCTTC
-	TRBV25-1	TRBJ1-6	TRBD1	CASSAYQGGNSPLHF	TGTGCCAGCAGTGCTTATCAGGGGGGTAATTCACCCCTCCACTTT
-	TRBV7-2	TRBJ2-7	-	CASAPRAGTYEQYF	TGTGCCAGCGCCCCAAGGGCGGGAACCTACGAGCAGTACTTC
-	TRBV12-3/TRBV12-4	TRBJ1-1	-	CASSPLANTEAFF	TGTGCCAGCAGTCCCTTGGCGAACACTGAAGCTTTCTTT
-	TRBV2	TRBJ2-7	TRBD2	CASSLEASGGYEQYF	TGTGCCAGCAGCCTCGAGGCTAGCGGGGGGTACGAGCAGTACTTC
-	TRBV6-2/TRBV6-3	TRBJ2-1	-	CASSYSSGYNEQFF	TGTGCCAGCAGTTACTCTAGCGGTTACAATGAGCAGTTCTTC
-	TRBV6-2/TRBV6-3	TRBJ2-4	TRBD2	CASSYPPWVAGDSLAKNIQYF	TGTGCCAGCAGTTACCCTCCTTGGGTAGCGGGAGACTCCTTAGCCAAAAACATTCAGTACTTC
-	TRBV28	TRBJ2-7	TRBD1	CASSPRDRGRKRSYEQYF	TGTGCCAGCAGTCCCCGGGACAGGGGGCGCAAAAGGTCCTACGAGCAGTACTTC
-	TRBV2	TRBJ2-7	TRBD1	CASSDSGQGVFQSGEQYF	TGTGCCAGCAGTGATAGCGGACAGGGGGTTTTTCAAAGTGGCGAGCAGTACTTC
-	TRBV10-2	TRBJ2-1	-	CASSESQGLSSYNEQFF	TGCGCCAGCAGTGAGTCTCAGGGCCTGAGCTCCTACAATGAGCAGTTCTTC
once	TRBV13	TRBJ1-1	-	CASSPGRDRNTEAFF	TGTGCCAGCAGCCCCGGGAGGGACCGGAACACTGAAGCTTTCTTT
few	TRBV5-4	TRBJ1-2	-	CASSSLYGYTF	TGTGCCAGCAGCTCCCTCTATGGCTACACCTTC
-	TRBV27	TRBJ2-5	-	CASSLRQASAKTQYF	TGTGCCAGCAGTCTCCGACAGGCCAGTGCGAAGACCCAGTACTTC
-	TRBV20-1	TRBJ2-3	-	CSASSSTITDTQYF	TGCAGTGCTAGTAGCTCTACCATCACAGATACGCAGTATTTT
-	TRBV5-1	TRBJ2-3	-	CASSLGLPGDTQYF	TGCGCCAGCAGCTTGGGGCTTCCTGGAGATACGCAGTATTTT
-	TRBV2	TRBJ1-1	TRBD1	CASRLRQGGTEAFF	TGTGCCAGCAGATTAAGACAGGGGGGAACTGAAGCTTTCTTT
few	TRBV2	TRBJ2-3	TRBD2	CASSGETGLAGGYTDTQYF	TGTGCCAGCAGCGGAGAAACGGGACTAGCGGGAGGGTACACAGATACGCAGTATTTT
-	TRBV27	TRBJ1-1	-	CASSFSGNTEAFF	TGTGCCAGCAGTTTTTCGGGGAACACTGAAGCTTTCTTT
-	TRBV7-6	TRBJ2-2	TRBD2	CASSLVKAGGTGELFF	TGTGCCAGCAGCTTAGTGAAGGCGGGGGGTACCGGGGAGCTGTTTTTT
-	TRBV7-9	TRBJ1-1	-	CASRFGENTEAFF	TGTGCCAGCAGGTTCGGGGAGAACACTGAAGCTTTCTTT
-	TRBV7-2	TRBJ2-7	TRBD2	CASSLFSRGSSYEQYF	TGTGCCAGCAGCTTATTTTCGCGCGGGAGCTCCTACGAGCAGTACTTC
-	TRBV25-1	TRBJ2-4	-	CASSVDRLTTENIQYF	TGTGCCAGCAGTGTGGACAGACTTACGACAGAAAACATTCAGTACTTC
once	TRBV5-4	TRBJ2-7	TRBD1	CASSPPIGQGGYEQYF	TGTGCCAGCAGCCCCCCAATCGGACAGGGAGGCTACGAGCAGTACTTC
-	TRBV18	TRBJ2-1	TRBD1	CASSPWTGGKNEQFF	TGTGCCAGCTCGCCTTGGACAGGGGGCAAGAATGAGCAGTTCTTC
-	TRBV5-1	TRBJ2-1	TRBD2	CASSLVGLGGHEQFF	TGCGCCAGCAGCTTGGTGGGACTAGGGGGACATGAGCAGTTCTTC
few	TRBV28	TRBJ1-1	-	CASGRGPNTEAFF	TGTGCCAGCGGGAGGGGACCGAACACTGAAGCTTTCTTT
-	TRBV5-4	TRBJ2-1	-	CASSNITGDEQFF	TGTGCCAGCAGCAATATTACGGGTGATGAGCAGTTCTTC
-	TRBV7-6	TRBJ2-1	TRBD2	CASSVTSGVYNEQFF	TGTGCCAGCAGCGTAACTAGCGGGGTGTACAATGAGCAGTTCTTC
few	TRBV7-9	TRBJ2-4	TRBD1	CASSQRGTGGENIQYF	TGTGCCAGCAGCCAGCGTGGGACAGGGGGAGAAAACATTCAGTACTTC
few	TRBV28	TRBJ2-3	TRBD2	CASSPLTSGRVVDTQYF	TGTGCCAGCAGTCCGTTAACTAGCGGGAGGGTCGTAGATACGCAGTATTTT
-	TRBV7-3	TRBJ2-3	-	CASSLYGAVTDTQYF	TGTGCCAGCAGCTTATATGGGGCAGTCACAGATACGCAGTATTTT
-	TRBV7-9	TRBJ2-1	TRBD2	CASSSASAGEMNEQFF	TGTGCCAGCAGCTCCGCCTCTGCGGGAGAAATGAATGAGCAGTTCTTC
-	TRBV11-3	TRBJ2-7	-	CASSLMGDSYEQYF	TGTGCCAGCAGCTTAATGGGAGACTCCTACGAGCAGTACTTC
-	TRBV28	TRBJ1-6	-	CASSRENSPLHF	TGTGCCAGCAGCCGGGAGAATTCACCCCTCCACTTT
once	TRBV19	TRBJ1-4	TRBD1	CASSIGRGREKLFF	TGTGCCAGTAGTATAGGCAGGGGGCGCGAAAAACTGTTTTTT
few	TRBV6-2/TRBV6-3	TRBJ2-1	-	CASSYPSSFLSSGEQFF	TGTGCCAGCAGTTACCCCTCTAGCTTTCTAAGTTCGGGTGAGCAGTTCTTC
-	TRBV28	TRBJ2-5	-	CASSPQSAISAPQETQYF	TGTGCCAGCAGTCCCCAGTCGGCTATTAGCGCTCCCCAGGAGACCCAGTACTTC
-	TRBV13	TRBJ1-2	-	CASSPPEGSYGYTF	TGTGCCAGCAGCCCCCCGGAGGGGAGCTATGGCTACACCTTC
-	TRBV28	TRBJ2-2	TRBD2	CASSFGLAGATGELFF	TGTGCCAGCAGTTTTGGGCTAGCGGGAGCCACCGGGGAGCTGTTTTTT
-	TRBV6-1	TRBJ1-1	-	CASSDRGGDTEAFF	TGTGCCAGCAGTGACAGGGGAGGGGACACTGAAGCTTTCTTT
-	TRBV30	TRBJ1-1	TRBD1	CAWSTGQGAAFF	TGTGCCTGGAGCACGGGACAGGGGGCAGCTTTCTTT
-	TRBV2	TRBJ2-7	-	CASSVDRFEQYF	TGTGCCAGCAGCGTAGACAGGTTCGAGCAGTACTTC
-	TRBV27	TRBJ2-7	TRBD2	CASSFGTSGRTVSYEQYF	TGTGCCAGCAGTTTCGGGACTAGCGGGAGGACGGTATCCTACGAGCAGTACTTC
-	TRBV6-5	TRBJ1-2	-	CASSYGQGWLYGYTF	TGTGCCAGCAGTTACGGCCAGGGCTGGCTCTATGGCTACACCTTC